This TCR beta chain stems from a study of T cells in Graves' hyperthyroidism and ophthalmopathy. This clonotype appeared many times. Using RNA transcripts as the source, TCR beta CDR3 regions were amplified. HTBI primers drove first-round RT-PCR of the TCR CDR3. Each CDR3 protein is one row after TCRdb ran MiXCR on the multiplex PCR reads. The table shows fewer than 450,000 distinct CDR3 sequences, with roughly a sixth occurring only once. The sequence derives from a woman aged 25-40 years with Graves' hyperthyroidism that later progressed to Graves' ophthalmopathy. The material sequenced was blood.

The CDR3 here is CASSPKIPGLAYNEQFF. The DNA of the CDR3 is TGTGCCAGCAGCCCTAAAATCCCGGGACTAGCGTACAATGAGCAGTTCTTC. The chain combines TRBV7-9 with TRBJ2-1, with 10 bases aligning to TRBD2. With 5 bases clipped from V and 4 bases from J, the junction kept 11 bases outside the gene matches. The germline V gene encodes CDR1 SEHNR and CDR2 FQNEAQ (reference sequence). The CDR3 is 17 residues long.